This entry lists 16 T cell receptor beta chains sequenced from one sample in a study of blood T cell repertoires in COVID-19. Clones were read by immunoSEQ multiplex PCR, and TCRdb kept only the in-frame ones, dropping some. Of roughly 120,000 clones in the sample, more than 70% were seen once. Sequenced: peripheral blood. The receptors were sampled from a woman aged 70 to 79 who had recovered from COVID-19.

The chain recombines TRBV28 with TRBJ2-1; no reliable D call. The CDR3 is 15 residues long. Germline CDR1 is MDHEN and CDR2 is SYDVKM. Trimming took 2 bases from V and 4 from J, leaving 12 bases between them. CDR3 DNA sequence: TGTGCCAGCAGTTTAGCCGGGTCCAAGTACAATGAGCAGTTCTTC. This sequence encodes CASSLAGSKYNEQFF.

The V and J genes are TRBV5-1 and TRBJ1-5; 7 nucleotides line up with TRBD1. Germline V lookup: CDR1 SGHRS, CDR2 YFSETQ. There are 19 residues in the CDR3. The J segment lost 0 bases and the V segment lost 0 bases, leaving 12 bases of the junction unmatched. The CDR3 spells CASSLVGTGELYSNQPQHF. The CDR3 DNA reads TGCGCCAGCAGCTTGGTTGGCACAGGGGAACTATATAGCAATCAGCCCCAGCATTTT.

V gene TRBV6-5 combines with J gene TRBJ1-4; 7 bases map to TRBD1. The V gene end was trimmed by 10 bases and the J gene end by 4 bases; junction bases not matched to a gene: 6. The CDR3 is 13 residues long. Germline V gene data show CDR1 as MNHEY and CDR2 as SVGAGI. The CDR3 nucleotides are TGTGCCACCTGGGACAGAGATAATGAAAAACTGTTTTTT. This encodes CATWDRDNEKLFF.

V gene TRBV12-3 or TRBV12-4 combines with J gene TRBJ2-5; D possibly corresponds to TRBD1 (6 bases). CDR3 length equals 12 residues. Trimming removed 4 bases from V and 7 bases from J, with 10 bases in between. The CDR3 DNA follows: TGTGCCAGCAGTTACATCAGGGGGACCCAGTACTTC. It encodes CASSYIRGTQYF.

V gene TRBV3-1 (or the pseudogene TRBV3-2) combines with J gene TRBJ2-5; TRBD1 is a possible D gene (5 bases). Germline CDR1 is LGHDT and CDR2 is YNNKEL (reference sequence). The CDR3 is made up of 16 amino acids. Trimming cost V 1 base and J 5 bases, with 17 bases left between them. Here the CDR3 reads CASSQGVVAGPETQYF. In nucleotides, the CDR3 is TGTGCCAGCAGCCAAGGTGTGGTGGCAGGGCCGGAGACCCAGTACTTC.

J is TRBJ2-6 and V is TRBV7-3; 7 nucleotides line up with TRBD1. CDR3 length: 14 amino acids. Looked up from germline, CDR1 is SGHTA and CDR2 is FQGTGA. Germline trimming cut 8 bases from V and 4 bases from J; bases unmatched to any gene: 5. This chain's CDR3 is CASAQGNGANVLTF. CDR3 nucleotides: TGTGCCAGCGCACAGGGGAACGGGGCCAACGTCCTGACTTTC.

A note on this clone: The junction does not match germline at one end; this may be a read error. The chain combines TRBV7-7 with TRBJ2-1; 7 bases are shared with TRBD1. The CDR3 contains 14 residues. Per the germline V gene, CDR1 is SSHAT and CDR2 is FNYEAQ (reference sequence). CDR3 DNA: TGTGCTAGCAGCTTGGGTCAGGGGGTCGATGAGCAGTTCTTC. It specifies CASSLGQGVDEQFF.

This sequence joins TRBV6-5 and TRBJ2-2; TRBD1 matches at 10 bases. The V gene end was trimmed by 0 bases and the J gene end by 15 bases; junction bases not matched to a gene: 4. Looked up from germline, CDR1 is MNHEY and CDR2 is SVGAGI. The CDR3 contains 13 residues. Written as DNA, the CDR3 is TGTGCCAGCAGTTACTCGAGGGGACAGGGGATGTTTTTT. Translation gives CASSYSRGQGMFF.

The rearrangement uses TRBV5-4 and TRBJ2-3; D uncertain. From germline, CDR1 is SGHNT and CDR2 YYREEE (reference sequence). The CDR3 covers 14 residues. The germline V and J ends were trimmed by 0 bases and 0 bases, with 5 bases remaining between them. The DNA for the CDR3 is TGTGCCAGCAGCTTGGCCTCTAGCACAGATACGCAGTATTTT. It yields the protein CASSLASSTDTQYF.

The genes are TRBV7-2 and TRBJ1-5; TRBD1 might be the D (6 bases). The CDR3 has 15 amino acids. The germline V gene has CDR1 SGHTA and CDR2 FQGNSA. Trimming shortened V by 2 bases and J by 0 bases, and 8 bases separated the two germline ends. The CDR3 reads CASSLQGNSNQPQHF. The CDR3, as DNA: TGTGCCAGCAGCTTACAGGGGAATAGCAATCAGCCCCAGCATTTT.

The rearrangement links TRBV5-6 to TRBJ1-5; no clear D gene. Trimming removed 8 bases from V and 6 bases from J, with 21 bases in between. Germline V lookup: CDR1 SGHDT, CDR2 YYEEEE. There are 15 residues in the CDR3. For the CDR3, the DNA is TGTGCCAGTATGAGGTGGCGGGCGTCGAGTCAGCCCCAGCATTTT. Amino acids: CASMRWRASSQPQHF.

This rearrangement joins TRBV29-1 to TRBJ2-5, with 14 bases identical to TRBD2. The CDR3 spans 18 residues. Trimming took 1 base from V and 5 from J; bases not matched to a gene: 12. Germline assignment: CDR1 SQVTM and CDR2 ANQGSEA. CDR3 loop: CSVEGQGGLAGVWETQYF. CDR3 nucleotides: TGCAGCGTTGAAGGGCAGGGGGGACTAGCGGGAGTTTGGGAGACCCAGTACTTC.

The chain couples TRBV28 to TRBJ2-3; TRBD2 agrees at 9 bases. Losses at the gene ends were 5 bases for V and 7 bases for J; bases not matched to a gene: 10. Germline values: CDR1 MDHEN, CDR2 SYDVKM. The CDR3 is 15 amino acids. This CDR3 is CASSRPTSGANTQYF. CDR3 sequence (DNA): TGTGCCAGCAGTCGGCCGACTAGCGGAGCAAATACGCAGTATTTT. The variable domain in full, with the rest retrieved from reference TRBV28 and TRBJ2-3, is DVKVTQSSRYLVKRTGEKVFLECVQDMDHENMFWYRQDPGLGLRLIYFSYDVKMKEKGDIPEGYSVSREKKERFSLILESASTNQTSMYLCASSRPTSGANTQYFGPGTRLTVL.

The chain links TRBV4-3 to TRBJ2-1, with D possibly TRBD2 on 6 matching bases. CDR3 size: 16 residues. Trimming left V 1 base short and J 6 bases short, with 16 bases between. Germline CDR1 is LGHNA and CDR2 is YSLEER. The CDR3 is CASSQVSGARGNEQFF. The CDR3 nucleotides read TGCGCCAGCAGCCAAGTCTCGGGAGCTAGGGGCAATGAGCAGTTCTTC.

This rearrangement joins TRBV5-4 to TRBJ2-3, with TRBD1 matching over 7 bases. V trimming: 2 bases; J trimming: 0 bases; junction bases outside the gene matches: 3. The germline V gene encodes CDR1 SGHNT and CDR2 YYREEE (reference sequence). The CDR3 length is 15 residues. The DNA of the CDR3 is TGTGCCAGCAGCTTTGGACAGGCAAGCACAGATACGCAGTATTTT. Translating gives CASSFGQASTDTQYF.

The chain is built from TRBV7-2 and TRBJ2-6; tentatively, D is TRBD1 (6 bases). CDR3 length equals 15 residues. Germline CDR1 and CDR2: SGHTA and FQGNSA. The V and J ends lost 4 bases and 2 bases respectively, with 9 bases between them. Written as DNA, the CDR3 is TGTGCCAGCAGCTCGAACAGGGCTGGGGCCAACGTCCTGACTTTC. The encoded protein is CASSSNRAGANVLTF.